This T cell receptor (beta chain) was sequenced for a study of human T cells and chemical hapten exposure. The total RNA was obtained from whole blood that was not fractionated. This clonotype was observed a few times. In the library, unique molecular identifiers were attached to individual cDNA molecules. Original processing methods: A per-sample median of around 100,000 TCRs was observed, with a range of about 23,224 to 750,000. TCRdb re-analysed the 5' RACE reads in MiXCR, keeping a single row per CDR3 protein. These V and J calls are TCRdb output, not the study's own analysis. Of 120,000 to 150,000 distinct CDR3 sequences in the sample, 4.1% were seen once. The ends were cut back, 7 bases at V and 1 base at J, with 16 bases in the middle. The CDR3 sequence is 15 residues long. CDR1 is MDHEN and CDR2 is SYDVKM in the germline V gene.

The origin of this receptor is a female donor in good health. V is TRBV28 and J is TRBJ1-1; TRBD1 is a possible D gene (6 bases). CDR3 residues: CASTQPGAKNTEAFF. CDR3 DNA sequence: TGTGCCAGCACCCAACCGGGGGCCAAGAACACTGAAGCTTTCTTT.